This record covers a single T cell receptor beta chain. The data stem from a study of blood T cell repertoires in COVID-19. At the level of the study: Both acute and convalescent COVID-19 samples were obtained from the United States, Italy and Spain. PBMCs, B-cell-depleted T cells, or T cells were the source of the cDNA or gDNA that made up the material.

CDR3 length: 13 residues. Germline V gene sequence: CDR1 SGHKS, CDR2 YYEKEE (reference sequence). V lost 0 bases and J lost 5, with 8 bases in between. In the original analysis: Reference gene primer amplification gave nucleated cell count estimates. Clones were sequenced by immunoSEQ multiplex PCR, and TCRdb holds only the in-frame ones, with some missing. Clonal size and the V and J genes are those of that table, whereas D and trimming came from the DNA. The repertoire has around 500,000 clones, approximately 83% of them found once; the top ten carry roughly 3.2%. The sequenced sample consisted of peripheral blood. The TCR sequence derives from a human donor in a cohort sampled during active COVID-19. The chain is built from TRBV5-5 and TRBJ1-1; D is unclear. CDR3 region: CASSLAAATEAFF. CDR3 coding DNA: TGTGCCAGCAGCTTGGCGGCAGCGACTGAAGCTTTCTTT.